This entry concerns a single T cell receptor (beta chain). The data were obtained in a study of preoperative IRX-2 immunotherapy in early breast cancer. The treatment denotes: preoperative locoregional IRX-2 cytokine immunotherapy. Method: immunoSEQ multiplex PCR; TCRdb's copy keeps in-frame clones and lacks some. This sample has about 34,000 clones, with 90% to 95% found just once. The sequence derives from a human donor with breast cancer. The sample was taken from a patient treated with IRX-2 immunotherapy.

This CDR3 reads CATSRDATEAGNTIYF. The CDR3 DNA reads as TGTGCCACCAGCAGAGATGCCACTGAAGCTGGAAACACCATATATTTT. J is TRBJ1-3 and V is TRBV15; D is undetermined. Germline CDR1 and CDR2: LNHNV and YYDKDF (reference sequence). V gave up 0 bases and J gave up 2 bases, with 11 bases separating them. This CDR3 comprises 16 residues.